This entry lists 24 T cell receptor beta chains sequenced from one sample in a study of blood T cells in healthy people across ages (dated by TCRdb to the mid-2010s). Library generation was performed with 5' RACE. Instrument on record: Illumina HiSeq 2500. The second PCR ran for about 6 to 12 cycles and used a J-beta primer mix along with a sample-barcoded 5' primer. TCRdb reanalyzed the raw reads on its own, using fastp at Q25 for trimming and MiXCR for clone calling, and kept in-frame beta chains. Under each unique CDR3 protein, matching rows form one entry showing the most common genes and DNA. In all, the sample holds about 1,000,000 distinct CDR3 sequences, and under 55% of those were seen once. Approximately 17% of the sample is held by the ten biggest clonotypes. Sequencing used blood. These receptors all come from a woman aged 55-69 years in good health.

The rearrangement uses TRBV2 and TRBJ1-4; TRBD1 might be the D (5 bases). The CDR3 length is 13 residues. The V end was cut by 8 bases, the J end by 0 bases, with 7 bases between. Germline CDR1 and CDR2: SNHLY and FYNNEI. CDR3 region: CASQGATNEKLFF. The CDR3 region has the DNA TGTGCCAGCCAGGGAGCAACTAATGAAAAACTGTTTTTT.

V and J are TRBV5-1 and TRBJ2-7, with 8 bases matching TRBD2. CDR3 size: 14 residues. Germline CDR1 SGHRS, CDR2 YFSETQ. With V trimmed by 4 bases and J by 3 bases, 6 bases remained unmatched. This chain's CDR3 is CASSVGTSFYEQYF. The CDR3 bases are TGCGCCAGCAGCGTGGGGACTAGTTTCTACGAGCAGTACTTC.

The rearrangement uses TRBV4-1 and TRBJ2-1; D ambiguous. The CDR3 length is 13 residues. Deletions cut 1 base from V and 8 bases from J, with 9 bases between. The germline CDR1 and CDR2 sequences are MGHRA and YSYEKL. CDR3 loop: CASSQVGSDEQFF. CDR3 DNA sequence: TGCGCCAGCAGCCAAGTTGGATCGGATGAGCAGTTCTTC.

This clonotype was seen only a few times. The chain couples TRBV3-1 to TRBJ2-7; 9 bases align to TRBD2. After removal of 0 bases from V and 0 bases from J, the junction contained 6 bases not matched to a gene. Germline V lookup: CDR1 LGHDT, CDR2 YNNKEL (reference sequence). The CDR3 is made up of 17 amino acids. CDR3 coding DNA: TGTGCCAGCAGCCAAGATGTCACTAGCGGGCCCTCCTACGAGCAGTACTTC. This translates into CASSQDVTSGPSYEQYF.

This clonotype was found a few times. In nucleotides, the CDR3 is TGTGCCAGCAGGCGAGCGGGAGAAGGCCCAATTCAGTACTTC. Protein product: CASRRAGEGPIQYF. The chain is built from TRBV12-3 or TRBV12-4 and TRBJ2-4; 8 bases agree with TRBD2. The CDR3 covers 14 residues. V trimming: 6 bases; J trimming: 10 bases; junction bases outside the gene matches: 11.

The chain joins TRBV20-1 to TRBJ1-1; tentatively, D is TRBD1 (5 bases). CDR3 size: 13 residues. The V end was cut by 2 bases, the J end by 0 bases, with 7 bases between. Germline V lookup: CDR1 DFQATT, CDR2 SNEGSKA (reference sequence). The CDR3 is CSARRRVNTEAFF. In DNA form, the CDR3 reads TGCAGTGCTAGACGCAGGGTGAACACTGAAGCTTTCTTT.

This rearrangement joins TRBV12-3 or TRBV12-4 to TRBJ1-4, with a possible D match to TRBD1 (5 bases). CDR3 length: 13 residues. Deletions cut 4 bases from V and 6 bases from J, with 9 bases between. The CDR3 region is CASSSGGYEKLFF. CDR3 DNA: TGTGCCAGCAGTTCGGGGGGATATGAAAAACTGTTTTTT.

The V gene is TRBV28, the J gene TRBJ2-7; 9 bases fit TRBD2. The J segment lost 4 bases and the V segment lost 6 bases, leaving 10 bases of the junction unmatched. CDR3 length equals 15 residues. In germline, CDR1 is MDHEN, CDR2 SYDVKM. The CDR3 is CASSPSGIFLYEQYF. The CDR3 DNA reads as TGTGCCAGCAGCCCTAGCGGGATTTTTCTTTACGAGCAGTACTTC.

This sequence joins TRBV12-3 or TRBV12-4 and TRBJ2-5; TRBD1 might be the D (5 bases). V lost 6 bases and J lost 5, with 13 bases in between. This CDR3 is 13 amino acids long. The CDR3 protein is CASRQGKEETQYF. In nucleotides, the CDR3 is TGTGCCAGCAGGCAGGGAAAGGAGGAGACCCAGTACTTC.

This clonotype was counted only a few times. The chain combines TRBV20-1 with TRBJ2-1; 9 bases line up with TRBD1. Per germline, CDR1 DFQATT and CDR2 SNEGSKA (reference sequence). This CDR3 region has 16 residues. V lost 4 bases, J lost 5 bases, and 12 bases stayed unmatched. CDR3 region: CSAIKLSGQGNNEQFF. DNA of the CDR3: TGCAGTGCTATAAAATTGTCGGGACAGGGCAACAATGAGCAGTTCTTC.

The chain couples TRBV27 to TRBJ2-3, with 10 bases matching TRBD1. The trim removed 5 bases at V and 6 bases at J, leaving 8 bases unmatched. The CDR3 is 15 amino acids. The germline V gene has CDR1 MNHEY and CDR2 SMNVEV (reference sequence). CDR3 amino acids: CASSMAGTGADTQYF. In nucleotides, the CDR3 is TGTGCCAGCAGTATGGCTGGGACAGGGGCCGATACGCAGTATTTT.

V usage is TRBV5-5 and J usage is TRBJ1-4; D possibly corresponds to TRBD1 (5 bases). V shed 0 bases and J shed 6 bases, with 15 bases lying between them. The CDR3 is made up of 16 amino acids. Germline V gene data show CDR1 as SGHKS and CDR2 as YYEKEE (reference sequence). The CDR3 DNA follows: TGTGCCAGCAGCTTGGATCGGGACGCAGTAGATGAAAAACTGTTTTTT. Protein: CASSLDRDAVDEKLFF. The entire variable domain, with the rest obtained from reference TRBV5-5 and TRBJ1-4, is as follows: DAGVTQSPTHLIKTRGQQVTLRCSPISGHKSVSWYQQVLGQGPQFIFQYYEKEERGRGNFPDRFSARQFPNYSSELNVNALLLGDSALYLCASSLDRDAVDEKLFFGSGTQLSVL.

This clonotype was observed a few times. The gene calls are TRBV12-3 or TRBV12-4 and TRBJ2-5, with unresolved D. The CDR3 contains 12 residues. Trimming pared 6 bases from V and 5 bases from J, leaving 10 bases between. CDR3 amino acids: CASRGPSETQYF. DNA for the CDR3: TGTGCCAGCAGAGGACCGTCCGAGACCCAGTACTTC.

This rearrangement joins TRBV30 to TRBJ2-7; tentative D call: TRBD1 (6 bases). Germline V gene data show CDR1 as GTSNPN and CDR2 as SVGIG (reference sequence). The CDR3 extends over 12 amino acids. Trimming took off 7 bases at V and 3 bases at J, with 13 bases between the two ends. The CDR3 nucleotides are TGTGCCTCCCGGCGCAGGGGCTACGAGCAGTACTTC. Its protein product is CASRRRGYEQYF.

The genes are TRBV12-3 or TRBV12-4 and TRBJ1-2; maybe TRBD1 (6 bases). CDR3 length equals 14 residues. V lost 6 bases, J lost 8 bases, and 19 bases lay in between. CDR3 amino acids: CASRPGGPGYGYTF. The CDR3 DNA reads TGTGCCAGCAGGCCCGGGGGGCCGGGGTACGGCTACACCTTC.

CDR3 residues: CASSHRPDRGRTEEQYF. In DNA form, the CDR3 reads TGCGCCAGCAGCCATAGACCGGACAGGGGGCGCACGGAAGAGCAGTACTTC. J is TRBJ2-7 and V is TRBV4-1, with 11 bases fitting TRBD1. V lost 3 bases to trimming and J lost 7 bases; unmatched junction nucleotides: 14. This CDR3 spans 17 amino acids. Per germline, CDR1 MGHRA and CDR2 YSYEKL.

The rearrangement joins TRBV25-1 to TRBJ2-2; 8 bases match TRBD1. CDR1 and CDR2 from the germline V gene are MGHDK and SYGVNS. V was clipped by 2 bases and J by 4 bases; unmatched bases: 6. The CDR3 totals 16 residues. CDR3 coding DNA: TGTGCCAGCAGTGAACGGCAGGGGGCCTTCACCGGGGAGCTGTTTTTT. Translated: CASSERQGAFTGELFF.

The chain employs TRBV7-6 and TRBJ1-6, with D possibly TRBD1 on 5 matching bases. This CDR3 has 16 residues. Trimming cost V 0 bases and J 7 bases, with 13 bases left between them. Germline loops: CDR1 SGHVS, CDR2 FNYEAQ. As DNA, the CDR3 is TGTGCCAGCAGCTTAGCCAAATCCCCAGGGAATTCACCCCTCCACTTT. It is translated as CASSLAKSPGNSPLHF.

CDR3: CSAKPLGRPAYEQYF. The DNA for the CDR3 is TGCAGTGCTAAGCCCCTCGGGAGACCGGCCTACGAGCAGTACTTC. The chain has TRBV20-1 and TRBJ2-7; D is perhaps TRBD2 (6 bases). The CDR3 contains 15 residues. The germline V gene has CDR1 DFQATT and CDR2 SNEGSKA (reference sequence). Trimming cost V 4 bases and J 2 bases, with 18 bases left between them.

The chain joins TRBV27 to TRBJ2-1, with no clear D. In germline, CDR1 is MNHEY, CDR2 SMNVEV (reference sequence). V lost 0 bases and J 15 bases, leaving 15 bases between the germline ends. The CDR3 is made up of 13 amino acids. In DNA form, the CDR3 reads TGTGCCAGCAGTTTATCTGGCCCCTTCGATTGGTTCTTC. Its protein product is CASSLSGPFDWFF.

There are a few counts of this clonotype. V is TRBV29-1 and J is TRBJ2-7, with D tentatively TRBD2 (6 bases). Germline assignment: CDR1 SQVTM and CDR2 ANQGSEA. The CDR3 sequence is 14 residues long. Trimming took 6 bases from V and 0 from J, leaving 15 bases between them. The CDR3 sequence: CSVVGDGSSYEQYF. The CDR3 region has the DNA TGCAGCGTGGTGGGGGACGGGAGCTCCTACGAGCAGTACTTC.

J is TRBJ2-3 and V is TRBV9; 8 bases match TRBD1. Germline CDR1 and CDR2: SGDLS and YYNGEE. This CDR3 has 15 amino acids. Trimming at V came to 0 bases and at J to 5 bases, leaving 5 bases not matched to a gene. The CDR3, as DNA: TGTGCCAGCAGCGTAGTTTCAGGGGGCAAAGATACGCAGTATTTT. It specifies CASSVVSGGKDTQYF.

The chain uses TRBV7-9 and TRBJ1-6; tentative D call: TRBD1 (6 bases). Germline V lookup: CDR1 SEHNR, CDR2 FQNEAQ (reference sequence). This CDR3 has 16 amino acids. V dropped 6 bases and J dropped 0 bases, with 12 bases sitting between them. The CDR3 nucleotides are TGTGCCAGCAGACAGGACAGAACCTCCTATAATTCACCCCTCCACTTT. Translating it yields CASRQDRTSYNSPLHF.

The rearrangement uses TRBV29-1 and TRBJ1-2; TRBD1 might be the D (5 bases). V lost 5 bases, J lost 8 bases, and 15 bases lay in between. CDR3 length equals 12 residues. The germline CDR1 and CDR2 sequences are SQVTM and ANQGSEA. CDR3 region: CSVPGAPEGYTF. In DNA, the CDR3 is TGCAGCGTTCCCGGGGCACCGGAAGGCTACACCTTC.